The rows below give T cell receptor beta chains drawn from one sample of a study of cytotoxic CD8 clonotypes in ibrutinib-treated CLL. Clones were read by immunoSEQ multiplex PCR, and TCRdb kept only the in-frame ones, dropping some. The sample records fewer than 400,000 clones, around 66% being singletons. The sequencing here drew on PBMCs, taken after 36 months of ibrutinib treatment. Receptors originate from a human donor with chronic lymphocytic leukemia. Both conserved end residues are part of each CDR3. Only part of the rows carry a size: once, few, many, or a class if the clone is expanded.

clone_size	v_call	j_call	cdr3_aa
few	TRBV20-1	TRBJ2-1	CSATSTEKQFF
.	TRBV18	TRBJ2-7	CASSPTGFYEQYF
.	TRBV7-8	TRBJ2-7	CASSLDMGLEQYF
.	TRBV7-3	TRBJ2-1	CASSSQGLAGGNEQFF
few	TRBV4-1	TRBJ1-2	CASSQPGLSYGYTF
.	TRBV15	TRBJ2-7	CATSRDTDFSEQYF
.	TRBV29-1	TRBJ2-3	CSVAILGEKGGPDTQYF
.	TRBV28	TRBJ2-6	CASRRFIGANVLTF
.	TRBV9	TRBJ2-7	CASSVGGWSEQYF
.	TRBV10-3	TRBJ1-2	CAISGGDPNLLGYTF
few	TRBV5-1	TRBJ1-5	CASSLEGTDSNQPQHF
.	TRBV29-1	TRBJ2-7	CSVTNLTYEQYF
.	TRBV7-9	TRBJ1-5	CASSQGGQPQHF
.	TRBV11-3	TRBJ2-5	CASSLGDRAGETQYF
.	TRBV4-3	TRBJ2-7	CASSPIAGSTYEQYF
.	TRBV11-2	TRBJ1-2	CASSARWASYGYTF
.	TRBV27	TRBJ1-2	CASSFGQGSDGYTF
.	TRBV19	TRBJ2-7	CASSMSLAGFYEQYF
.	TRBV20-1	TRBJ2-5	CSANTQETQYF
.	TRBV5-1	TRBJ2-5	CASSLAGYFGETQYF
.	TRBV19	TRBJ2-3	CASSIFDGYGTQYF
.	TRBV5-1	TRBJ2-7	CASSSHRDRPYEQYF
.	TRBV18	TRBJ2-7	CASSPLGGRDEQYF
.	TRBV23-1	TRBJ2-2	CASTSNAGTGLPGELFF
.	TRBV6-5	TRBJ1-2	CASSYLLGGYGYTF
.	TRBV6-1	TRBJ2-2	CASSDQPGAGELFF
.	TRBV28	TRBJ2-5	CASSAVWGAETQYF
.	TRBV5-8	TRBJ2-1	CASRRLAGGYEQFF
.	TRBV2	TRBJ1-3	CASSETDREDTIYF
.	TRBV7-2	TRBJ2-1	CASSSGTGNYNEQFF
.	TRBV10-3	TRBJ2-7	CAIGTQVKGSYEQYF
.	TRBV7-6	TRBJ1-1	CASSISRAAEAFF
.	TRBV5-6	TRBJ2-5	CASSQRETQYF
.	TRBV29-1	TRBJ2-5	CSVAPGLAETQYF
.	TRBV2	TRBJ2-7	CASTGGTPSYEQYF
once	TRBV6-1	TRBJ2-5	CASSEVRLAGGVETQYF
.	TRBV20-1	TRBJ1-1	CSATGDTEAFF
.	TRBV4-1	TRBJ2-1	CASSQGWWNEQFF
.	TRBV27	TRBJ2-7	CASSLSWEAASYEQYF
.	TRBV10-3	TRBJ2-2	CAISDGTAAGELFF
.	TRBV7-8	TRBJ1-2	CASSFQGGSIYGYTF
.	TRBV4-2	TRBJ1-5	CASSQESTNQPQHF
.	TRBV25-1	TRBJ2-1	CASSELQGLYNEQFF
.	TRBV19	TRBJ2-7	CASSTNSEGEQYF
.	TRBV5-1	TRBJ2-7	CASRLGMSYEQYF
.	TRBV5-1	TRBJ2-7	CASSLVSGSYEQYF